This T cell receptor (beta chain) is drawn from a study of OX40 agonist ivuxolimab in advanced cancers. Study-level information: Hepatocellular carcinoma, melanoma, renal cell or head and neck cancer affected the dose-escalation patients. Cohort: around 83% men, mean age roughly 60, aged roughly 20 to 79.

This clone appeared once. Its specificity is not known. The protocol was immunoSEQ multiplex PCR, while the TCRdb copy is restricted to in-frame clones and leaves out a portion. This repertoire shows about 58,000 clones, around four fifths found once; its top ten account for 3% to 3.5%. Study conclusions and caveats: Averaging showed that CD8+ T cells had more expanded clones than CD4+ did. No determination was made of the antigen specificity of the expanded peripheral T cells.

The material was CD4+ or CD8+ T cells sorted from blood, obtained in a trial of the OX40 agonist ivuxolimab. This sequence was found in an adult with an advanced solid tumor such as melanoma, head and neck, liver or kidney cancer.

The chain's CDR3 is CSVVRSSTEAFF. CDR3 nucleotides: TGCAGCGTTGTACGGTCGTCCACTGAAGCTTTCTTT. The chain couples TRBV29-1 to TRBJ1-1; D unclear. The CDR3 sequence is 12 residues long. The V end was cut by 4 bases, the J end by 4 bases, with 10 bases between. Germline V lookup: CDR1 SQVTM, CDR2 ANQGSEA.